The rows below give T cell receptor beta chains drawn from one sample of a study of OX40 agonist ivuxolimab in advanced cancers. Assay: immunoSEQ multiplex PCR; the TCRdb copy retains only in-frame clones and omits some. Of about 76,000 clones in the sample, about 85% were seen once. Source: CD4+ or CD8+ T cells sorted from blood, taken in a trial of the OX40 agonist ivuxolimab. The receptors shown here come from an adult with an advanced solid tumor such as melanoma, head and neck, liver or kidney cancer. Both conserved end residues are part of each CDR3. A D gene is named only where the DNA matches it firmly. Some rows have no size entry. The others give once, few or many, or a class for an expanded clone.

J	V	size	D	DNA	CDR3
TRBJ1-1	TRBV4-1	NA	NA	TGCGCCAGCAGCCAAGGGATCCTAAGTAGGCAGATGAACACTGAAGCTTTCTTT	CASSQGILSRQMNTEAFF
TRBJ2-7	TRBV27	NA	TRBD1	TGTGCCAGCAGTTCACCCGGGACAGCTGACTCTGAGCAGTACTTC	CASSSPGTADSEQYF
TRBJ1-1	TRBV5-5	NA	NA	TGTGCCAGCAGCTTGGTTGGGGGCACCTTGAACACTGAAGCTTTCTTT	CASSLVGGTLNTEAFF
TRBJ1-2	TRBV30	NA	NA	TGTGCCTGGAATCCACAATCTAACTATGGCTACACCTTC	CAWNPQSNYGYTF
TRBJ2-7	TRBV6-1	once	NA	TGTGCCAGCAGTGTCAGCTCCTACGAGCAGTACTTC	CASSVSSYEQYF
TRBJ2-7	TRBV6-1	NA	TRBD1	TGTGCCAGCAGCGAAACGACAGGGTTGGTCTACGAGCAGTACTTC	CASSETTGLVYEQYF
TRBJ2-3	TRBV6-5	NA	TRBD1	TGTGCCAGCAGTTTCCGGGGACAGGGGGACACAGATACGCAGTATTTT	CASSFRGQGDTDTQYF
TRBJ2-5	TRBV30	NA	NA	TGTGCCTGGAGTGTAGGGGGAGGGACCCAGTACTTC	CAWSVGGGTQYF
TRBJ2-2	TRBV5-1	NA	NA	TGCGCCAGCAGCTTGGGACTAGACGGCGGGGAGCTGTTTTTT	CASSLGLDGGELFF
TRBJ2-1	TRBV28	once	NA	TGTGCCAGCGTGGAGGGGGGCCGACCAGGTGAGCAGTTCTTC	CASVEGGRPGEQFF
TRBJ2-7	TRBV9	NA	NA	TGTGCCAGCAGCGCTGGGGGGCAGGTGCAGTACTTC	CASSAGGQVQYF
TRBJ2-5	TRBV4-2	NA	NA	TGTGCCAGCAGCCAAGACAGGGTATCTCGTATAGCCCAGTACTTC	CASSQDRVSRIAQYF
TRBJ2-5	TRBV6-5	NA	TRBD2	TGTGCCAGCAGTTACGCAGAGCGGGGGGGCGGGGAGACCCAGTACTTC	CASSYAERGGGETQYF
TRBJ2-3	TRBV7-9	NA	TRBD2	TGTGCCAGCAGCTTTAGGACTAGCGCCCCAACAGATACGCAGTATTTT	CASSFRTSAPTDTQYF
TRBJ2-3	TRBV18	NA	NA	TGTGCCAGCTCACCAGCCACAGATACGCAGTATTTT	CASSPATDTQYF
TRBJ2-3	TRBV10-3	NA	NA	TGTGCCATCAGTGAGTCGGGGCAGCTCGCAGATACGCAGTATTTT	CAISESGQLADTQYF
TRBJ2-1	TRBV30	NA	TRBD2	TGTGCCTGGAGACCGGGACTAGCGGGAGCCCCCTACAATGAGCAGTTCTTC	CAWRPGLAGAPYNEQFF
TRBJ1-2	TRBV6-6	once	TRBD1	TGTGCCAGCAGTACCCGACAGGGCGGTGGCTACACCTTC	CASSTRQGGGYTF
TRBJ2-5	TRBV5-4	NA	TRBD2	TGTGCCAGCAGCTTGGTGTCTAGCGGGGAGACCCAGTACTTC	CASSLVSSGETQYF
TRBJ1-6	TRBV2	NA	NA	TGTGCCAGCAGTGCTCGGGAGGGGATCTATAATTCACCCCTCCACTTT	CASSAREGIYNSPLHF
TRBJ1-1	TRBV11-3	NA	NA	TGTGCCAGCAGCTTAGAGGCGAACACTGAAGCTTTCTTT	CASSLEANTEAFF
TRBJ1-4	TRBV28	NA	TRBD1	TGTGCCAGCAGTCTGGGACAGGGATGGGGGAATGAAAAACTGTTTTTT	CASSLGQGWGNEKLFF
TRBJ2-7	TRBV28	NA	NA	TGTGCCAGCAGTCCTCAGGGGAGGTTCACCTACGAGCAGTACTTC	CASSPQGRFTYEQYF
TRBJ2-5	TRBV30	NA	TRBD1	TGTGCCTGGAGTGTACTCCGCCCGGGACAGACACAGTACTTC	CAWSVLRPGQTQYF
TRBJ2-1	TRBV5-6	NA	NA	TGTGCCAGCAGCTCAGACGGGTCACCGTTGGTGCAGTTCTTC	CASSSDGSPLVQFF
TRBJ2-7	TRBV6-5	NA	TRBD2	TGTGCCAGCAGTTCCCCTTCGGGGGGCTACGAGCAGTACTTC	CASSSPSGGYEQYF
TRBJ2-7	TRBV5-4	NA	NA	TGTGCCAGCAGCTTGACAGGGAGGCTTAACGAGCAGTACTTC	CASSLTGRLNEQYF
TRBJ2-3	TRBV9	once	TRBD2	TGTGCCAGCAGCCAGGGACTAGCGGGAGTAGGGATGGGCACAGATACGCAGTATTTT	CASSQGLAGVGMGTDTQYF
TRBJ2-3	TRBV14	once	TRBD2	TGTGCCACCGCGAGCGGGAGTGGAACAGATACGCAGTATTTT	CATASGSGTDTQYF
TRBJ2-2	TRBV4-2	NA	TRBD2	TGTGCCAGCAGCAGGGACTACATGGGCTCGAACACCGGGGAGCTGTTTTTT	CASSRDYMGSNTGELFF
TRBJ2-3	TRBV7-9	NA	NA	TGTGCCAGCAGTCTCCGGGGCGCAACCACAGATACGCAGTATTTT	CASSLRGATTDTQYF
TRBJ2-3	TRBV10-1	NA	TRBD1	TGCGCCAGCAGTGAATTTGGGACAGGGAGCACAGATACGCAGTATTTT	CASSEFGTGSTDTQYF
TRBJ2-7	TRBV4-1	few	NA	TGCGCCAGCAGCCAAGATTTCGGCTCCACACCTCCCTACGAGCAGTACTTC	CASSQDFGSTPPYEQYF
TRBJ1-1	TRBV7-6	NA	NA	TGTGCCAGCAGCTCCGACAGGAACACTGAAGCTTTCTTT	CASSSDRNTEAFF
TRBJ1-1	TRBV28	NA	NA	TGTGCCAGCAGTTTTGGGGGAGCCCTACAGGGTAACACTGAAGCTTTCTTT	CASSFGGALQGNTEAFF
TRBJ1-4	TRBV28	once	NA	TGTGCCAGCATTTCCAATGGGGGTACTAATGAAAAACTGTTTTTT	CASISNGGTNEKLFF
TRBJ2-3	TRBV6-1	NA	NA	TGTGCCAGCACCTTATCGAGCCCCCAGACAGATACGCAGTATTTT	CASTLSSPQTDTQYF
TRBJ1-4	TRBV5-6	NA	NA	TGTGCCAGCAGCTTAAGGGGCGAAACTAATGAAAAACTGTTTTTT	CASSLRGETNEKLFF
TRBJ2-1	TRBV14	NA	TRBD2	TGTGCCAGCAGCCAAGATTACGGACTAGCGGTAGGGGTGCAGTTCTTC	CASSQDYGLAVGVQFF
TRBJ1-6	TRBV29-1	once	NA	TGCAGCGTTGAGCTCAGTTTTAATTCACCCCTCCACTTT	CSVELSFNSPLHF
TRBJ2-1	TRBV7-8	NA	NA	TGTGCCAGCAGCTTAGGAGGGGGGCTCAACGGAGTTTACAATGAGCAGTTCTTC	CASSLGGGLNGVYNEQFF
TRBJ1-1	TRBV14	NA	NA	TGTGCCACCTCCCTCCTCATAGGGTACACTGAAGCTTTCTTT	CATSLLIGYTEAFF
TRBJ2-7	TRBV7-9	NA	NA	TGTGCCAGCAGCTTAGTTGGGGGATCCTACGAGCAGTACTTC	CASSLVGGSYEQYF
TRBJ2-2	TRBV19	NA	NA	TGTGCCAGCAAAACTCGGGGGAACACCGGGGAGCTGTTTTTT	CASKTRGNTGELFF
TRBJ1-2	TRBV4-2	NA	NA	TGTGCCAGCAGCCAAGGCGACAGCCGGCTCTATGGCTACACCTTC	CASSQGDSRLYGYTF
TRBJ1-1	TRBV30	NA	TRBD1	TGTGCCTGGAGTGTGACAGGGGGCACTGAAGCTTTCTTT	CAWSVTGGTEAFF
TRBJ2-6	TRBV27	NA	NA	TGTGCCAGCACCCGGGGGACGACTTACTCTGGGGCCAACGTCCTGACTTTC	CASTRGTTYSGANVLTF
TRBJ2-7	TRBV5-1	NA	NA	TGCGCCAGCAGCGCTTCTTACGAGCAGTACTTC	CASSASYEQYF
TRBJ2-7	TRBV5-1	NA	NA	TGCGCCAGCAGCTTGGAAGGGGACGAGCAGTACTTC	CASSLEGDEQYF
TRBJ1-6	TRBV6-6	NA	NA	TGTGCCAGCGAGAGGGCTTATAATTCACCCCTCCACTTT	CASERAYNSPLHF